Listed here is a single T cell receptor beta chain. This clone appeared a few times. The antigen it recognizes is unknown. No base quality values were provided; no much bigger clone lies one nucleotide off. Based on the germline V gene (reference sequence), the CDR1 and CDR2 sequences are LNHNV and YYDKDF. The CDR3, cysteine through phenylalanine, is 14 amino acids long. Only CDR3 DNA remains: 42 bases, in frame from the first base. V and J are truncated by 0 bases and 5 bases respectively, leaving an intervening sequence of 8 bases. The data originate from a study of PD-1 blockade in classical Hodgkin lymphoma (dated by TCRdb to 2020 to 2022). Regarding the research as a whole: Nivolumab dosing was 3 mg/kg intravenously every 2 weeks, continuing until either disease progression or unacceptable toxicity. The study used CyTOF and TCR beta sequencing to define a peripheral blood immune signature of response to PD-1 blockade in classical Hodgkin lymphoma. Points the paper makes about the study in general: The study was limited to a single clinical trial cohort, and causes of repertoire differences, possibly disease activity or prior therapy, remained undefined. By C4D1, a significant rise was seen in CD4+ TCR diversity but not in CD8+ TCR diversity (p=0.0027 vs p=0.16), and the rise was most apparent among complete responders (p=0.02). Trial patients with a complete response had baseline diversity similar to that of newly diagnosed patients, while partial responders and progressors had significantly lower diversity. Lower diversity was observed in patients in whom nivolumab was started less than 1 year after ASCT, and these patients were excluded from later analyses so that confounding by immune reconstitution would be avoided. Newly diagnosed patients were reported to have lower baseline TCR diversity than healthy donors, and relapsed/refractory patients were reported to have lower baseline TCR diversity still.

Genomic DNA was isolated using the Qiagen DNeasy kit from unsorted PBMCs as well as from negatively selected CD4+ and CD8+ fractions. TCR beta CDR3 regions were subjected to amplification by immunoSEQ multiplex PCR with primers that anneal to V and J segments. Amplification bias was minimized using a synthetic immune receptor repertoire, and residual bias was removed computationally after sequencing. Processing in the source paper ran as follows. Custom Python scripts were used to quantify repertoire diversity as the Shannon entropy index. The unsorted, CD4+ and CD8+ repertoires were each analyzed separately, with the exception of combined analyses, where CD4+ and CD8+ sequences were merged in silico. A clone counted as expanded when the clone's frequency after treatment rose at least 2-fold relative to C1D1, and clones undetected at baseline were given a pseudocount of 0.5. Singleton clones were defined as clones with 0 or 1 copy at C1D1, and non-singleton clones were defined as clones with 2 or more copies. By matching protein sequences in sorted samples from the same patient, clones expanded in unsorted samples were annotated as CD4+, CD8+ or unknown. Diversity changes from C1D1 to C4D1 were tested in paired samples using Wilcoxon tests. TCRdb re-hosts the immuneACCESS table, in-frame sequences only. Its copies lack some clones; in the studies checked, an unresolved V gene accounts for under half of them, and the cause for the rest is not known. V and J calls and clone size follow that table, whereas D and trimming were derived from the DNA. Present in this sample are about 59,000 clones, around 90% of which were seen just once. The ten largest account for 9.7% of the sample.

What the time point label conveys for this sample: cycle 1 day 1 (C1D1), immediately before nivolumab initiation. All trial patients had relapsed after autologous stem cell transplantation, with cohorts A, B and C differing in prior brentuximab vedotin exposure. A total of under 70 patients with relapsed/refractory classical Hodgkin lymphoma made up the trial cohort, and each patient's best overall response was complete response, partial response or progressive disease. Single-agent nivolumab was administered to trial patients in the multi-cohort phase II CheckMate 205 trial. An independent review committee assessed best overall response by applying the 2007 International Working Group response criteria. Trial PBMCs were collected immediately before nivolumab initiation (C1D1) and during therapy at cycle 2 day 1 and cycle 4 day 1. After peripheral blood was drawn into 8 mL Vacutainer Cell Preparation Tubes, PBMCs were isolated by centrifugation and then cryopreserved.

Specimen: peripheral blood mononuclear cells (PBMCs), collected at baseline. This TCR came from a human donor with classical Hodgkin lymphoma. The rearranged segments are TRBV15 and TRBJ1-5; a tentative D match to TRBD1 spans 6 bases. The bases are TGTGCCACCAGCAGAGATACAGGGCATCAGCCCCAGCATTTT. The encoded protein is CATSRDTGHQPQHF.